The 12 T cell receptor beta chains in this list originate from one sample, sequenced in a study of coeliac disease. Using immunoSEQ multiplex PCR, the repertoire was profiled, and TCRdb retains in-frame clones only, with some absent. The repertoire holds fewer than 1,000 clones, with 64% as singletons. The material sequenced was intraepithelial lymphocytes from the gut. These receptors all come from a man aged 80 or over without celiac disease.

The chain joins TRBV5-1 to TRBJ2-1, with TRBD2 matching 8 bases. The ends lost 4 bases at V and 8 bases at J; junction bases unmatched: 17. This CDR3 spans 17 amino acids. CDR1 and CDR2 from the germline V gene are SGHRS and YFSETQ. The CDR3, as DNA: TGCGCCAGCAGCCCAAAGGCCGGGACTAGGCTCGACTATGAGCAGTTCTTC. Its protein product is CASSPKAGTRLDYEQFF.

This clone was seen a few times. This chain uses TRBV11-2 with TRBJ2-2; TRBD2 aligns across 10 bases. The trim removed 1 base at V and 6 bases at J, leaving 5 bases unmatched. Per germline, CDR1 SGHAT and CDR2 FQNNGV. CDR3 size: 16 residues. For the CDR3, the DNA is TGTGCCAGCAGCTTAGTGGGAGCGGGGGGGCCCGGGGAGCTGTTTTTT. This sequence encodes CASSLVGAGGPGELFF.

The V call is TRBV19, the J call TRBJ2-4; no reliable D call. The CDR3 is 15 residues long. V was pared by 3 bases and J by 0 bases, with 9 bases between. Looked up from germline, CDR1 is LNHDA and CDR2 is SQIVND (reference sequence). The CDR3, as DNA: TGTGCCAGTAGTATCTTGCCACTAGCCAAAAACATTCAGTACTTC. It codes for CASSILPLAKNIQYF.

The J gene is TRBJ2-1, the V gene TRBV4-1, with D unclear. There are 13 residues in the CDR3. V was pared by 0 bases and J by 5 bases, with 5 bases between. Germline loops: CDR1 MGHRA, CDR2 YSYEKL. CDR3 DNA sequence: TGCGCCAGCAGCCAAGATAAAAACAATGAGCAGTTCTTC. This sequence encodes CASSQDKNNEQFF.

Comments on this clone: Additional DNA sequences in this sample encode the identical CDR3. The genes are TRBV11-3 and TRBJ2-6, with unresolved D. The CDR3 extends over 15 amino acids. Looked up from germline, CDR1 is SGHNT and CDR2 is YENEEA. The germline V and J ends were trimmed by 1 base and 1 base, with 5 bases remaining between them. CDR3 protein: CASSLGASGANVLTF. DNA for the CDR3: TGTGCCAGCAGCTTAGGCGCGTCTGGGGCCAACGTCCTGACTTTC.

This clone has only a few counts. This chain connects TRBV10-2 to TRBJ2-1, with 13 positions matching TRBD2. Germline CDR1 reads WSHSY; CDR2 reads SAAADI. The CDR3 is 19 amino acids. Trimming cost V 2 bases and J 9 bases; bases outside gene matches: 16. This CDR3 reads CASSERRLSGLAGVGEQFF. The DNA of the CDR3 is TGCGCCAGCAGTGAGAGGAGGCTCTCCGGACTAGCGGGAGTTGGTGAGCAGTTCTTC.

The chain uses TRBV19 and TRBJ2-3, with 8 bases aligning to TRBD2. CDR3 length equals 15 residues. J gave up 2 bases and V 7 bases, and 8 bases lay outside the gene matches. From germline, CDR1 is LNHDA and CDR2 SQIVND (reference sequence). CDR3 residues: CASTTAGGLTDTQYF. The CDR3 DNA follows: TGTGCCAGTACTACGGCGGGGGGCCTCACAGATACGCAGTATTTT.

The genes are TRBV28 and TRBJ2-7; tentatively, D is TRBD1 (5 bases). The CDR3 length is 13 residues. Trimming stripped 2 bases from V and 3 bases from J, with 8 bases between. Germline V CDR1 and CDR2: MDHEN, SYDVKM. CDR3 sequence reads: CASSLGRDYEQYV. The DNA for the CDR3 is TGTGCCAGCAGTTTAGGCAGGGACTACGAGCAGTACGTC.

The J gene is TRBJ1-2, the V gene TRBV25-1; 7 bases agree with TRBD1. With 3 bases clipped from V and 3 bases from J, the junction kept 7 bases outside the gene matches. This CDR3 comprises 15 residues. CDR1 MGHDK and CDR2 SYGVNS come from the germline V gene. CDR3 amino acids: CASSDTGEGDYGYTF. The CDR3 DNA reads as TGTGCCAGCAGTGACACAGGGGAAGGGGACTATGGCTACACCTTC.

This clone rates as hyperexpanded. Distinct nucleotide sequences in the sample also encode this CDR3. The chain uses TRBV20-1 and TRBJ2-3; D call uncertain. CDR3 length: 11 residues. Germline CDR1 and CDR2: DFQATT and SNEGSKA (reference sequence). Deletions cut 0 bases from V and 8 bases from J, with 6 bases between. The chain's CDR3 is CSARDLSTQYF. CDR3 DNA: TGCAGTGCTAGAGATTTGAGTACGCAGTATTTT.

This clone was seen more than once but under ten times. The CDR3: CASNRQGLNTEAFF. CDR3 DNA: TGTGCCAGCAACCGACAGGGTCTGAACACTGAAGCTTTCTTT. The V call is TRBV7-4, the J call TRBJ1-1; 7 bases fit TRBD1. From germline, CDR1 is SGHVT and CDR2 SQSDAQ. V shed 7 bases, J shed 0 bases, and the junction held 5 bases outside the gene matches. The length of the CDR3 is 14 residues.

The V call is TRBV4-1, the J call TRBJ1-1; TRBD1 aligns across 7 bases. Per the germline V gene, CDR1 is MGHRA and CDR2 is YSYEKL. CDR3 length: 15 residues. Trimming removed 4 bases from V and 5 bases from J; junction bases left unmatched: 10. The CDR3 here is CASSRDRGGGTEAFF. The CDR3 DNA sequence: TGCGCCAGCAGCCGGGACAGAGGTGGCGGGACTGAAGCTTTCTTT.